This T cell receptor (beta chain) is drawn from a study of blood T cell repertoires in COVID-19. Study details: Whether acute or convalescent, the COVID-19 samples came from the United States, Italy and Spain. Nucleic acid was either cDNA or gDNA, and it came from T cells, B-cell-depleted T cells, or PBMCs.

The CDR3 has 15 amino acids. Germline CDR1 MNHEY, CDR2 SVGAGI. The J segment lost 4 bases and the V segment lost 7 bases, leaving 8 bases of the junction unmatched. Produced via immunoSEQ multiplex PCR; TCRdb's table is partial and in-frame only. The sample holds roughly 290,000 clones, around 85% seen once. The chain uses TRBV6-5 and TRBJ2-2; TRBD1 matches at 8 bases. The TCR originated in a woman aged 50 to 60 with active or convalescent COVID-19. Sample: peripheral blood. The chain's CDR3 is CASKRTGLSTGELFF. In DNA form, the CDR3 reads TGTGCCAGCAAACGGACAGGGCTATCCACCGGGGAGCTGTTTTTT.